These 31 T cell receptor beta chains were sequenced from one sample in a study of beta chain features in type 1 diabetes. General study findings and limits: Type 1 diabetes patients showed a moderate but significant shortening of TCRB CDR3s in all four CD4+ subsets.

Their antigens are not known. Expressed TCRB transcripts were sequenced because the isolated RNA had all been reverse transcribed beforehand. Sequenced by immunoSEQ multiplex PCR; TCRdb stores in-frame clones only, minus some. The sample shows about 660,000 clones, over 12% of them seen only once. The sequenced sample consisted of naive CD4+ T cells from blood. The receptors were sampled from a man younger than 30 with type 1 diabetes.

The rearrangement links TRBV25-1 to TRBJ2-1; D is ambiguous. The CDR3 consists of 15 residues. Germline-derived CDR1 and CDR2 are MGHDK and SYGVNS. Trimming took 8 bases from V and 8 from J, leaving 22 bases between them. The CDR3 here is CASQRTDPRYDEQFF. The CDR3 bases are TGTGCCAGCCAAAGGACGGACCCCCGGTACGATGAGCAGTTCTTC.

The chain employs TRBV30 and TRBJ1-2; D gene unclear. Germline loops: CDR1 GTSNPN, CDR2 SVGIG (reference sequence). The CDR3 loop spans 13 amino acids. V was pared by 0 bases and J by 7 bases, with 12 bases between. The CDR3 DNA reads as TGTGCCTGGAGTGTACTGTCCTCCCGTGGCTACACCTTC. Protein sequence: CAWSVLSSRGYTF. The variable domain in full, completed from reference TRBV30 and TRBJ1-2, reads SQTIHQWPATLVQPVGSPLSLECTVEGTSNPNLYWYRQAAGRGLQLLFYSVGIGQISSEVPQNLSASRPQDRQFILSSKKLLLSDSGFYLCAWSVLSSRGYTFGSGTRLTVV.

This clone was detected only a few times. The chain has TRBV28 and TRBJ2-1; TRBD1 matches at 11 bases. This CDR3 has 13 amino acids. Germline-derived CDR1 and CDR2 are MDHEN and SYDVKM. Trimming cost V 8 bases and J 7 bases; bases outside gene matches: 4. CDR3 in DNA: TGTGCCAGCGGACAGGGGGCGCGGAATGAGCAGTTCTTC. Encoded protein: CASGQGARNEQFF. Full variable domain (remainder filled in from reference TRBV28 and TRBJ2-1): DVKVTQSSRYLVKRTGEKVFLECVQDMDHENMFWYRQDPGLGLRLIYFSYDVKMKEKGDIPEGYSVSREKKERFSLILESASTNQTSMYLCASGQGARNEQFFGPGTRLTVL.

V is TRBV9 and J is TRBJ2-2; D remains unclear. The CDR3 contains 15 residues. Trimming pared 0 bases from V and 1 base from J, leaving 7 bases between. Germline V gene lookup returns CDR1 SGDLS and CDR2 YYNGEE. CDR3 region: CASSVDRLNTGELFF. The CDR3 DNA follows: TGTGCCAGCAGCGTAGATAGGTTGAACACCGGGGAGCTGTTTTTT.

The CDR3 is CASRQFGTGAGANVLTF. For the CDR3, the DNA is TGTGCCAGCAGGCAATTTGGGACAGGGGCCGGGGCCAACGTCCTGACTTTC. J is TRBJ2-6 and V is TRBV27; 10 nucleotides agree with TRBD1. The CDR3 runs 17 residues. Trimming removed 6 bases from V and 4 bases from J; junction bases left unmatched: 9. The germline gives CDR1 MNHEY, CDR2 SMNVEV (reference sequence).

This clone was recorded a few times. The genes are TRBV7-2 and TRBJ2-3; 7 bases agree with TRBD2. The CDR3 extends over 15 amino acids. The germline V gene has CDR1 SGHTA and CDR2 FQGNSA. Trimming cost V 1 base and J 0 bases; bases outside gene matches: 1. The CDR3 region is CASSLGLASTDTQYF. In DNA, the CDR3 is TGTGCCAGCAGCTTAGGACTAGCTAGCACAGATACGCAGTATTTT.

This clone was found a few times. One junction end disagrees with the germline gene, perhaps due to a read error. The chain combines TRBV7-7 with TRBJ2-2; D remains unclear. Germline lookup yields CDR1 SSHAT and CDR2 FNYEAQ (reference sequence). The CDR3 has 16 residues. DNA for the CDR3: TGTGCTAGCAGCTTAGGGCCTCAAGCGAACACCGGGGAGCTGTTTTTT. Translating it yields CASSLGPQANTGELFF.

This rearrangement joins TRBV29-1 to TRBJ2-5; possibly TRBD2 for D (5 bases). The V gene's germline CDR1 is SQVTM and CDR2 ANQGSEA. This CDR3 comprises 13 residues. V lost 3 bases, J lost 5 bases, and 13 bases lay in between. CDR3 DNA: TGCAGCGTTGATAGATCCGGGGTGGAGACCCAGTACTTC. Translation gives CSVDRSGVETQYF.

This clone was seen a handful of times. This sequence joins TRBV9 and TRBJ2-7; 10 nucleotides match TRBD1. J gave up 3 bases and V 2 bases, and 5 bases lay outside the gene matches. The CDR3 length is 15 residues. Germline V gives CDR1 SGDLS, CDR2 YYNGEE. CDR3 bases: TGTGCCAGCAGCGTCCGAGGGGACAGGGGCTACGAGCAGTACTTC. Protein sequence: CASSVRGDRGYEQYF.

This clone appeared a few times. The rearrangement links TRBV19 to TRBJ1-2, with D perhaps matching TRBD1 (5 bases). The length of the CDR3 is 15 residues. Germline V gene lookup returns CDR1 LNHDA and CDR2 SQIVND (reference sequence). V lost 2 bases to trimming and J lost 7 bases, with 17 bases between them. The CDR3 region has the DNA TGTGCCAGTAGTATAAGAAAAGGGACCGGGGTTGGCTACACCTTC. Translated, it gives CASSIRKGTGVGYTF.

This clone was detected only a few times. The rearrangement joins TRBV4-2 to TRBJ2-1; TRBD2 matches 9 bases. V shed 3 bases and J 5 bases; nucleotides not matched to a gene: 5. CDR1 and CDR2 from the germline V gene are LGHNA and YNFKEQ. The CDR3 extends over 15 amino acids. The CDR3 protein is CASSQGSGGNNEQFF. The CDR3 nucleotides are TGTGCCAGCAGCCAGGGAAGCGGGGGGAACAATGAGCAGTTCTTC.

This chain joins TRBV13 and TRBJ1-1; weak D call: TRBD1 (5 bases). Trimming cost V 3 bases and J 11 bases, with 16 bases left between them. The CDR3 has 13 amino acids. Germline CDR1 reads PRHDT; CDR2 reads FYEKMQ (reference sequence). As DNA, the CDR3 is TGTGCCAGCAGCTTCGGGCCTACGGACACGGCTTTCTTT. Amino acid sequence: CASSFGPTDTAFF. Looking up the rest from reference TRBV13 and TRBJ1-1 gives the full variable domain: AAGVIQSPRHLIKEKRETATLKCYPIPRHDTVYWYQQGPGQDPQFLISFYEKMQSDKGSIPDRFSAQQFSDYHSELNMSSLELGDSALYFCASSFGPTDTAFFGQGTRLTVV.

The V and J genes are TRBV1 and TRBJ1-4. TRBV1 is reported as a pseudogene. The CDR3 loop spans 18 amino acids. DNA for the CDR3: TGCACCAGCAGCCAAGGGGAACAGAGCAAGACAACTAATGAAAAACTGTTTTTT. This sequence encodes CTSSQGEQSKTTNEKLFF.

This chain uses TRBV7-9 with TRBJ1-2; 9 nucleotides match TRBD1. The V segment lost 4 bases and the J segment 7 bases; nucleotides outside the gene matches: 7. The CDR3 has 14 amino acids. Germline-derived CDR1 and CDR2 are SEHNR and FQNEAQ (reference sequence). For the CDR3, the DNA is TGTGCCAGCAGCTGGCCGGGACAGGGTTCTGGCTACACCTTC. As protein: CASSWPGQGSGYTF.

In DNA, the CDR3 is TGTGCCAGCAGCGTAGCTAGCGGGAGGATGGGCGATACGCAGTATTTT. This gives the protein CASSVASGRMGDTQYF. The chain recombines TRBV9 with TRBJ2-3; TRBD2 aligns across 11 bases. V shed 0 bases, J shed 6 bases, and the junction held 6 bases outside the gene matches. This CDR3 is built from 16 residues. Per germline, CDR1 SGDLS and CDR2 YYNGEE.

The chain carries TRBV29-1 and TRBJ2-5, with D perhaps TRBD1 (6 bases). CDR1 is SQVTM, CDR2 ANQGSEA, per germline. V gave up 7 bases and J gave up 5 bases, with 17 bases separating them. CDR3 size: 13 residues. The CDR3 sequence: CSARRQVGETQYF. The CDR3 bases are TGCAGCGCCCGGCGACAGGTCGGGGAGACCCAGTACTTC. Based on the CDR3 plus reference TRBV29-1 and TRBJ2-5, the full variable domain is SAVISQKPSRDICQRGTSLTIQCQVDSQVTMMFWYRQQPGQSLTLIATANQGSEATYESGFVIDKFPISRPNLTFSTLTVSNMSPEDSSIYLCSARRQVGETQYFGPGTRLLVL.

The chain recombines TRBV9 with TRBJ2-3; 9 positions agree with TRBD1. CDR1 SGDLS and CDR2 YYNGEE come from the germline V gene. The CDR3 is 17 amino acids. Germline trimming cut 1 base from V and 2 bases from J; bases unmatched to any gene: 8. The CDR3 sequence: CASSVLTGTGLTDTQYF. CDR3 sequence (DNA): TGTGCCAGCAGCGTACTTACCGGGACAGGGCTCACAGATACGCAGTATTTT.

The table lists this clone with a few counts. CDR3 sequence: CASRPGLAADTQYF. The CDR3 DNA reads as TGTGCCAGCAGGCCGGGACTAGCGGCAGATACGCAGTATTTT. The V and J genes are TRBV2 and TRBJ2-3; 11 nucleotides line up with TRBD2. The V and J ends lost 6 bases and 4 bases, in that order; junction bases with no gene match: 3. This CDR3 is 14 amino acids long. Germline V CDR1 and CDR2: SNHLY, FYNNEI.

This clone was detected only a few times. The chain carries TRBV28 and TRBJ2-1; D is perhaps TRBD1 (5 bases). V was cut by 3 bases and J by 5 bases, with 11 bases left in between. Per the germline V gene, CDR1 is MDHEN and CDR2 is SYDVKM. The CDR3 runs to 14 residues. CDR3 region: CASSFLPRDNEQFF. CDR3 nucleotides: TGTGCCAGCAGTTTCCTCCCCAGGGACAATGAGCAGTTCTTC.

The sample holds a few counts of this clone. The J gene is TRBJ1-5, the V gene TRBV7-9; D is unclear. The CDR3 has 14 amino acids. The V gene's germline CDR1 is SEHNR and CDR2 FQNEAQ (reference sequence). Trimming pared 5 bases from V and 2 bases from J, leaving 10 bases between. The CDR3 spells CASSPLQGNQPQHF. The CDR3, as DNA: TGTGCCAGCAGCCCCTTGCAAGGCAATCAGCCCCAGCATTTT.

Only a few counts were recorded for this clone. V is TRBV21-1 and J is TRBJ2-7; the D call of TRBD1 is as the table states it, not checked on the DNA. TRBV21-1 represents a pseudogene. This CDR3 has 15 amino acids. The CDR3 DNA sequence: TGTGCCAGCAGCACACCGACAGCCTTTTCCTACGAGCAGTACTTC. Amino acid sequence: CASSTPTAFSYEQYF.

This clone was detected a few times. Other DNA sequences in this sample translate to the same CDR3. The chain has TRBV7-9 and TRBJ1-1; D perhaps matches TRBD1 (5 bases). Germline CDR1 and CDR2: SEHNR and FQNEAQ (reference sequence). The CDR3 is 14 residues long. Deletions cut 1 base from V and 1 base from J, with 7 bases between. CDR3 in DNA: TGTGCCAGCAGCTTAGTGGGGGAGAACACTGAAGCTTTCTTT. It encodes CASSLVGENTEAFF.

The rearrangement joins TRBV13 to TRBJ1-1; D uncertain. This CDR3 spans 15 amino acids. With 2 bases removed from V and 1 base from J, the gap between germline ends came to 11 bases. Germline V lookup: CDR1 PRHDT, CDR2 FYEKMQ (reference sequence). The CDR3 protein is CASSLPASANTEAFF. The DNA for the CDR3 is TGTGCCAGCAGCTTACCAGCCTCCGCGAACACTGAAGCTTTCTTT.

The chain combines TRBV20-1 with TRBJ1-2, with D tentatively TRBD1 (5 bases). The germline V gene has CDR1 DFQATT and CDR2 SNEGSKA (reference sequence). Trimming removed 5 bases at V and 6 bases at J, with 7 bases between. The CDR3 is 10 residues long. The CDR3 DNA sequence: TGCAGTGCTCCCAGGGATGGCTACACCTTC. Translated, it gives CSAPRDGYTF.

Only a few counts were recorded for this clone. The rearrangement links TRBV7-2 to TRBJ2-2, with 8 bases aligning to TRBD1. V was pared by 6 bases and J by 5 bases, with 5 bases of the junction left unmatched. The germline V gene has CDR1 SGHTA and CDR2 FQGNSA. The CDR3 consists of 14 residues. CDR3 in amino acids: CASSWTGSTGELFF. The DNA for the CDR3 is TGTGCCAGCAGTTGGACAGGGTCTACCGGGGAGCTGTTTTTT.

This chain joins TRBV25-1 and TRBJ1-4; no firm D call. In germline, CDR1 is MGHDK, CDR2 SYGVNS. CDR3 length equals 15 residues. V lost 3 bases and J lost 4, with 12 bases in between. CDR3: CASSDYSQVNEKLFF. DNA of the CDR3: TGTGCCAGCAGTGATTACAGCCAGGTTAATGAAAAACTGTTTTTT.

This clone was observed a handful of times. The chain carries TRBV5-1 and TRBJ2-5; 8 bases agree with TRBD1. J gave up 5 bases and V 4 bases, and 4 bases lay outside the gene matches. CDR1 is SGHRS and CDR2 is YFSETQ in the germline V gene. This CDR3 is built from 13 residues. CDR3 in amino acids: CASSPDRVETQYF. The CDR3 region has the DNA TGCGCCAGCAGCCCGGACAGGGTTGAGACCCAGTACTTC.

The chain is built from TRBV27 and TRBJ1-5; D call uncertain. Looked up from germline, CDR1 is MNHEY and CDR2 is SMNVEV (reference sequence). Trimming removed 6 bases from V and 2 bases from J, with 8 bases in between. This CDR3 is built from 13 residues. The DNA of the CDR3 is TGTGCCAGCAGGGCCGAGGGCAATCAGCCCCAGCATTTT. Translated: CASRAEGNQPQHF.

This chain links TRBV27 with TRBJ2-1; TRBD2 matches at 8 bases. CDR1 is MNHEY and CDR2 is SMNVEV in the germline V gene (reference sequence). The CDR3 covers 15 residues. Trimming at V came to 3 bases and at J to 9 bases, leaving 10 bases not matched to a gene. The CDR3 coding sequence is TGTGCCAGCAGTTTGAAACGGGAGGGCCGCCTTGAGCAGTTCTTC. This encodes CASSLKREGRLEQFF.

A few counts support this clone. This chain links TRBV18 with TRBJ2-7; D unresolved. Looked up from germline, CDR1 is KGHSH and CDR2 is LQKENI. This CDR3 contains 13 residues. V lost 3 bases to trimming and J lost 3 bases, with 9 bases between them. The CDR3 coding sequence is TGTGCCAGCTCACCGACAAAGTACTACGAGCAGTACTTC. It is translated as CASSPTKYYEQYF.

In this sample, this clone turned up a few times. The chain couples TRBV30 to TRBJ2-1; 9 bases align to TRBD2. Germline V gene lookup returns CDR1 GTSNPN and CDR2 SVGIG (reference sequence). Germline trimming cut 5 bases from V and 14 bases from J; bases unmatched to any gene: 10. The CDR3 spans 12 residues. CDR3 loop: CAWEAGTSNEFF. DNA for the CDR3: TGTGCCTGGGAGGCCGGGACTAGCAACGAGTTCTTC.